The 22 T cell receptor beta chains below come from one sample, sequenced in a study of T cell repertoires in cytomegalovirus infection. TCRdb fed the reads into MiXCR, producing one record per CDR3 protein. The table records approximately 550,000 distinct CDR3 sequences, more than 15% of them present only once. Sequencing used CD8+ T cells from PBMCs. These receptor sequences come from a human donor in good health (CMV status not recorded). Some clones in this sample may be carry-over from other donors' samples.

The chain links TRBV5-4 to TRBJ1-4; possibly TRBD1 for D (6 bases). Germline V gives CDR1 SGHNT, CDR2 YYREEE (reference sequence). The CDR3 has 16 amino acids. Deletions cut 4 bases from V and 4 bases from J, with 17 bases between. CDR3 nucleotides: TGTGCCAGCAGCCGAGCGGGGGCTCGGAGTAATGAAAAACTGTTTTTT. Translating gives CASSRAGARSNEKLFF.

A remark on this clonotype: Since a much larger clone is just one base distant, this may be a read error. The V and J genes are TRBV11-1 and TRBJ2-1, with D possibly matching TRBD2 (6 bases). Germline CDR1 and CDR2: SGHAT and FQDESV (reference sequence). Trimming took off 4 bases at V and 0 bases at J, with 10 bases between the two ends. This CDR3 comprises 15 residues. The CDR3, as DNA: TGTGCCAGCAGCTCTCGGGAGAGCTCCTACAATGAGCAGTTCTTC. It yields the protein CASSSRESSYNEQFF.

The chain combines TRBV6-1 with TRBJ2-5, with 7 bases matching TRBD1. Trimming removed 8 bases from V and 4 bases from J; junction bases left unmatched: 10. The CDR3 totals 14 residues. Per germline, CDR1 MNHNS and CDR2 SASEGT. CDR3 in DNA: TGTGCCAGCGGAAAGACAGGGTGGAGAGAGACCCAGTACTTC. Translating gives CASGKTGWRETQYF.

The CDR3 coding sequence is TGTGCCAGCAGCTTGCGGACAGGCAACGAGCAGTACTTC. It is translated as CASSLRTGNEQYF. V is TRBV7-7 and J is TRBJ2-7; 7 bases map to TRBD1. From germline, CDR1 is SSHAT and CDR2 FNYEAQ (reference sequence). The trim removed 3 bases at V and 5 bases at J, leaving 4 bases unmatched. The CDR3 consists of 13 residues.

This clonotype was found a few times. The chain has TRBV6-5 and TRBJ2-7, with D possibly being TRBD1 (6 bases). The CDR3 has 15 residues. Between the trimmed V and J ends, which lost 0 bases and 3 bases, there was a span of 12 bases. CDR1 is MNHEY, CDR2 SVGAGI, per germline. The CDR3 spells CASSYSRDKFYEQYF. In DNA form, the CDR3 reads TGTGCCAGCAGTTACTCCCGGGACAAATTCTACGAGCAGTACTTC.

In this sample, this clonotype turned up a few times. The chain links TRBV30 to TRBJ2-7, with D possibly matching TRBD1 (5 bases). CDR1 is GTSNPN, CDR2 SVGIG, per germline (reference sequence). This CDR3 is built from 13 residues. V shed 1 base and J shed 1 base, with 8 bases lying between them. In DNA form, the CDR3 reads TGTGCCTGGAGTGGGCAGGGTTCCTACGAGCAGTACTTC. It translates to CAWSGQGSYEQYF. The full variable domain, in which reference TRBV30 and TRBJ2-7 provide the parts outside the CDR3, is SQTIHQWPATLVQPVGSPLSLECTVEGTSNPNLYWYRQAAGRGLQLLFYSVGIGQISSEVPQNLSASRPQDRQFILSSKKLLLSDSGFYLCAWSGQGSYEQYFGPGTRLTVT.

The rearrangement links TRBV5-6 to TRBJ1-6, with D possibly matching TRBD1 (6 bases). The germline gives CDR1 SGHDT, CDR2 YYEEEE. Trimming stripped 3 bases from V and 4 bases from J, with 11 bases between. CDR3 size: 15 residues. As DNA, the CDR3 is TGTGCCAGCAGCTGGGGACAATCGTATAATTCACCCCTCCACTTT. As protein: CASSWGQSYNSPLHF.

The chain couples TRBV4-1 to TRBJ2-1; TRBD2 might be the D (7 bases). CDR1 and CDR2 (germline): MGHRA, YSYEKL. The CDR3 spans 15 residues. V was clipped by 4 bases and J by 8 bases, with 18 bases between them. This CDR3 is CASSLRGGAYDEQFF. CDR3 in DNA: TGCGCCAGCAGCCTTAGGGGGGGGGCTTATGATGAGCAGTTCTTC.

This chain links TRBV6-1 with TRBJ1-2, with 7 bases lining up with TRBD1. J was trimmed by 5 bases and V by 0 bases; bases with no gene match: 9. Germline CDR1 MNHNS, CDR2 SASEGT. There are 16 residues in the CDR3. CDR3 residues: CASSEAPLGQHYGYTF. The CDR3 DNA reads TGTGCCAGCAGTGAAGCCCCATTGGGACAGCATTATGGCTACACCTTC.

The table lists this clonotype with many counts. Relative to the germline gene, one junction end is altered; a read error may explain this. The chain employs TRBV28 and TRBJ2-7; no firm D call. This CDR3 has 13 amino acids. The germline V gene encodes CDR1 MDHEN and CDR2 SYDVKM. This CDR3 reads CASNLQLSYEQYF. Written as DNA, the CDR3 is TGTGCCAGCAATTTACAGCTCTCCTACGAGCAGTACTTC. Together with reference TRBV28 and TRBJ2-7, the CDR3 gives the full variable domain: DVKVTQSSRYLVKRTGEKVFLECVQDMDHENMFWYRQDPGLGLRLIYFSYDVKMKEKGDIPEGYSVSREKKERFSLILESASTNQTSMYLCASNLQLSYEQYFGPGTRLTVT.

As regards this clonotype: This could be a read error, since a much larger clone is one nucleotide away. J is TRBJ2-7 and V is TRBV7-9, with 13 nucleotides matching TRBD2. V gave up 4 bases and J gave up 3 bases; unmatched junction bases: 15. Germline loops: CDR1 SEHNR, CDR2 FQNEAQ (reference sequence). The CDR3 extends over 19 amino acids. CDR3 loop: CASSWKSRTSGSRNYEQYF. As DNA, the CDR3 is TGTGCCAGCAGCTGGAAATCCAGGACTAGCGGGAGTAGAAACTACGAGCAGTACTTC.

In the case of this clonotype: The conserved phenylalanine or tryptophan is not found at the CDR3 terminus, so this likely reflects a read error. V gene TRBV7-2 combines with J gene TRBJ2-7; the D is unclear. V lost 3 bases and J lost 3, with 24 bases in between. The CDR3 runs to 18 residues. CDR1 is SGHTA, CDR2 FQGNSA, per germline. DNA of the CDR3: TGTGCCAGCAGCTTCGCGGTGACCCAGGTTCAAGGAAACTACGAGCAGTACTTA. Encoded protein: CASSFAVTQVQGNYEQYL.

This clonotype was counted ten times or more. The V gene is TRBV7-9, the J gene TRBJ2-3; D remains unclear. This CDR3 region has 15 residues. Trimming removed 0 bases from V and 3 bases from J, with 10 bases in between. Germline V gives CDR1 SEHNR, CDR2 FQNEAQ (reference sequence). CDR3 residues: CASSLAWGETDTQYF. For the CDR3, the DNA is TGTGCCAGCAGCTTAGCATGGGGTGAGACAGATACGCAGTATTTT. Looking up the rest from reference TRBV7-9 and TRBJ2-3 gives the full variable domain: DTGVSQNPRHKITKRGQNVTFRCDPISEHNRLYWYRQTLGQGPEFLTYFQNEAQLEKSRLLSDRFSAERPKGSFSTLEIQRTEQGDSAMYLCASSLAWGETDTQYFGPGTRLTVL.

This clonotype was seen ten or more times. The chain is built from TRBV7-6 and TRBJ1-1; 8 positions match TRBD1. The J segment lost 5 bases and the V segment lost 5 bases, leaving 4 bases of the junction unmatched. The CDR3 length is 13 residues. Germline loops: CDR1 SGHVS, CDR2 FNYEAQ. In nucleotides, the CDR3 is TGTGCCAGCAGCCCTAGACAGGGGACTGAAGCTTTCTTT. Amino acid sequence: CASSPRQGTEAFF.

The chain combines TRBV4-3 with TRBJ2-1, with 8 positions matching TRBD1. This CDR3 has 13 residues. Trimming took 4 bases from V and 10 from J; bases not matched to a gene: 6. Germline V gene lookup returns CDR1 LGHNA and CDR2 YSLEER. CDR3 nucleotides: TGCGCCAGCAGCCCATACAGGGGGAAGGAGCAGTTCTTC. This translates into CASSPYRGKEQFF.

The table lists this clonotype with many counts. The CDR3 reads CASSATTGELFF. The CDR3 DNA follows: TGCGCCAGCAGCGCGACCACCGGGGAGCTGTTTTTT. The chain carries TRBV5-1 and TRBJ2-2; no reliable D call. Trimming stripped 4 bases from V and 4 bases from J, with 5 bases between. The CDR3 spans 12 residues. Germline CDR1 and CDR2: SGHRS and YFSETQ.

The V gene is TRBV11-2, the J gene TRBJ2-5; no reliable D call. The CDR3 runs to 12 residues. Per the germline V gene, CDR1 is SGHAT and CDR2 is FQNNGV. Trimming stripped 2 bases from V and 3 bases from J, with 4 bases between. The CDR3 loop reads CASSLRKETQYF. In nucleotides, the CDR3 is TGTGCCAGCAGCTTAAGAAAAGAGACCCAGTACTTC.

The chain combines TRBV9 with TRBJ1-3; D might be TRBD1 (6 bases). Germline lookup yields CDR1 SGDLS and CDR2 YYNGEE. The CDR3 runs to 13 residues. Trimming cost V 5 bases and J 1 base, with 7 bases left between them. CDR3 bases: TGTGCCAGCAGGGGGACATCTGGAAACACCATATATTTT. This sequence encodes CASRGTSGNTIYF.

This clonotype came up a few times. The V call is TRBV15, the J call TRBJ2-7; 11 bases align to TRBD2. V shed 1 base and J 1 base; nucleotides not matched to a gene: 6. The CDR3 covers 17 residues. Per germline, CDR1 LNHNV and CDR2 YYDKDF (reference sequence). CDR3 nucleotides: TGTGCCACCAGCAGAGTCCCCCTAGCGGGAGGATCCTACGAGCAGTACTTC. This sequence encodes CATSRVPLAGGSYEQYF.

The chain's CDR3 is CASSVNRGLEETQYF. CDR3 DNA sequence: TGTGCCAGCAGCGTAAACAGGGGGCTCGAGGAGACCCAGTACTTC. The V call is TRBV5-5, the J call TRBJ2-5; 9 bases fit TRBD1. Germline V gene lookup returns CDR1 SGHKS and CDR2 YYEKEE (reference sequence). The CDR3 is made up of 15 amino acids. Unmatched junction bases numbered 9, after V lost 4 bases and J lost 5 bases.

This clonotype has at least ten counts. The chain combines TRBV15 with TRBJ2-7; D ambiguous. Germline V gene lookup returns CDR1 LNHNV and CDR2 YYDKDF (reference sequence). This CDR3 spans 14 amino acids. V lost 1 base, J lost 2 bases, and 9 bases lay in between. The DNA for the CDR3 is TGTGCCACCAGCAGAGGCACAGAGACCTACGAGCAGTACTTC. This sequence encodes CATSRGTETYEQYF.

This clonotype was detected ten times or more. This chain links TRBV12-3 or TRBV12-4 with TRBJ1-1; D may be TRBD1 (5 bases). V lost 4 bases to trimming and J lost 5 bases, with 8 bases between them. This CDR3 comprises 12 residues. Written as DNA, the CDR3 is TGTGCCAGCAGTTCAGGGAGAACTGAAGCTTTCTTT. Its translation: CASSSGRTEAFF.